This is a list of T cell receptor beta chains from one sample in a study of T cells in localized non-small cell lung cancer. TCRdb's table, derived via immunoSEQ multiplex PCR, lists solely in-frame clones and lacks some. This table has about 2,500 clones, less than 45% appearing once. The input for sequencing was lung tumor tissue, taken before any cancer treatment. These receptor sequences come from a male donor aged 60 or older with stage I squamous cell lung carcinoma. CDR3s include the opening cysteine and the closing phenylalanine or tryptophan. The D gene is left open where the match is weak. The size field is filled for only some rows; it gives once, few, many or a size class.

.	TRBV28	TRBJ1-1	.	TGTGCCAGCAGTTTACCCCCTGACACTGAAGCTTTCTTT	CASSLPPDTEAFF
few	TRBV11-3	TRBJ2-5	.	TGTGCCAGCAGCTTAAATTCTGCGGCGGGGCAAGAGACCCAGTACTTC	CASSLNSAAGQETQYF
hyperexpanded	TRBV11-3	TRBJ1-1	.	TGTGCCAGCAGCTTAACCGACACAGGGTCGGACACTGAAGCTTTCTTT	CASSLTDTGSDTEAFF
.	TRBV10-2	TRBJ1-5	TRBD1	TGCGCCAGCAGTCAAGCAGGGGGCAGGTATCAGCCCCAGCATTTT	CASSQAGGRYQPQHF
few	TRBV5-1	TRBJ1-1	.	TGCGCCAGCAGCTTGCGGCAGCCGAACACTGAAGCTTTCTTT	CASSLRQPNTEAFF
.	TRBV19	TRBJ1-5	TRBD1	TGTGCCAGTAGTACCACAGGGGAGAGCAATCAGCCCCAGCATTTT	CASSTTGESNQPQHF
few	TRBV6-8	TRBJ1-5	TRBD1	TGTGCCAGCAGTACGACAGGGGGCAATCAGCCCCAGCATTTT	CASSTTGGNQPQHF
.	TRBV18	TRBJ1-1	.	TGTGCCAGCTCAACGGACAGGAACACTGAAGCTTTCTTT	CASSTDRNTEAFF
.	TRBV29-1	TRBJ1-1	.	TGCAGCGAGAATAGGGGAAACACTGAAGCTTTCTTT	CSENRGNTEAFF
few	TRBV30	TRBJ2-7	TRBD1	TGTGCCTGGAGTCCTTGGGACAGGGAGTACGAGCAGTACTTC	CAWSPWDREYEQYF
few	TRBV11-3	TRBJ1-4	.	TGTGCCAGCAGCTTAGGTCCAACTAATGAAAAACTGTTTTTT	CASSLGPTNEKLFF
.	TRBV15	TRBJ1-2	.	TGTGCCACCAGCAGAGACGCCGGGGACTATGGCTACACCTTC	CATSRDAGDYGYTF
.	TRBV30	TRBJ2-7	.	TGTGCCTGGAGTAAGCAGGGTAATTTCGGCGAGCAGTACTTC	CAWSKQGNFGEQYF
few	TRBV6-8	TRBJ1-4	.	TGTGCCAGCAGTTACCAGGGACGTGAAAAACTGTTTTTT	CASSYQGREKLFF
few	TRBV6-8	TRBJ2-2	.	TGTGCCAGCCAGGAGAACACCGGGGAGCTGTTTTTT	CASQENTGELFF
.	TRBV6-1	TRBJ1-2	.	TGTGCCAGCAGTGAAGGCAGGAGCGCCTATGGCTACACCTTC	CASSEGRSAYGYTF
.	TRBV15	TRBJ1-1	.	TGTGCCACCGAGAAAGGGGGAGCGGCCACTGAAGCTTTCTTT	CATEKGGAATEAFF
few	TRBV11-3	TRBJ2-1	TRBD1	TGTGCCAGCAGCTCGGGACAGGGGGCCTATGAGCAGTTCTTC	CASSSGQGAYEQFF